This TCR beta chain originates from a study of T cell responses to AZD1222 COVID-19 vaccine. Study outcomes and limitations: Clonal diversity was possibly underestimated; the donors were predominantly white British and more often female. The study identified only five to seven AZD1222 recipients as seropositive at baseline.

Details on this clone: Its antigen is unknown.

J gave up 2 bases and V 5 bases, and 7 bases lay outside the gene matches. CDR1 and CDR2 from the germline V gene are SGDLS and YYNGEE. CDR3 size: 15 residues. Assay: immunoSEQ multiplex PCR; the TCRdb copy retains only in-frame clones and omits some. The sample has 110,000 to 150,000 clones; around nine tenths are singletons. V and J are TRBV9 and TRBJ2-7, with TRBD2 matching 10 bases. Sequences were derived from peripheral blood, sampled 28 days after the second AZD1222 dose. This clonotype originated in an adult who received the AZD1222 COVID-19 vaccine. CDR3 sequence reads: CASSGLADTTYEQYF. The CDR3 DNA reads TGTGCCAGCAGTGGACTAGCGGATACTACCTACGAGCAGTACTTC.